The rows below give T cell receptor beta chains drawn from one sample of a study of T cell repertoires in ileal Crohn's disease. The table came from immunoSEQ multiplex PCR; TCRdb's copy has only in-frame clones and leaves some out. The sample has approximately 18,000 clones; approximately 87% are singletons. Sequenced material: ileal tissue. These TCRs come from an adult with Crohn's disease. CDR3s include the opening cysteine and the closing phenylalanine or tryptophan. A D gene is named only where the DNA matches it firmly. Some rows have no size entry. The others give once, few or many, or a class for an expanded clone.

size: .
V: TRBV19
D: .
J: TRBJ2-7
DNA: TGTGCCAGTAGTATAAGGTCGGATTCGGGATGGCCCTACGAGCAGTACTTC
CDR3: CASSIRSDSGWPYEQYF

size: .
V: TRBV7-8
D: .
J: TRBJ2-7
DNA: TGTGCCAGCAGCTTAGCTGTCTCGGCCTACGAGCAGTACTTC
CDR3: CASSLAVSAYEQYF

size: .
V: TRBV5-6
D: .
J: TRBJ2-7
DNA: TGTGCCAGCAGCTCCGGGACATCCTACGAGCAGTACTTC
CDR3: CASSSGTSYEQYF

size: few
V: TRBV10-3
D: .
J: TRBJ1-6
DNA: TGTGCCATCAGTGAGTCGGGGGGTTCACCCCTCCACTTT
CDR3: CAISESGGSPLHF

size: .
V: TRBV4-2
D: TRBD2
J: TRBJ2-1
DNA: TGTGCCAGCAGCCAAGCCCTAGCGGGGGGATACAATGAGCAGTTCTTC
CDR3: CASSQALAGGYNEQFF

size: .
V: TRBV4-3
D: .
J: TRBJ1-2
DNA: TGCGCCAGCAGCCTCCTAAGCGGTGCAGGGGCCTATGGCTACACCTTC
CDR3: CASSLLSGAGAYGYTF

size: .
V: TRBV18
D: TRBD1
J: TRBJ2-2
DNA: TGTGCCAGCTCACCTCAAGCAGGGACAGGGAATACCGGGGAGCTGTTTTTT
CDR3: CASSPQAGTGNTGELFF

size: once
V: TRBV11-2
D: TRBD1
J: TRBJ2-2
DNA: TGTGCCAGCAGCTTAGGACGTGGGACAGGGCGGACCGGGGAGCTGTTTTTT
CDR3: CASSLGRGTGRTGELFF

size: few
V: TRBV9
D: .
J: TRBJ1-1
DNA: TGTGCCAGCAGCGCCGAGGGGGGGACTGAAGCTTTCTTT
CDR3: CASSAEGGTEAFF

size: once
V: TRBV7-3
D: TRBD1
J: TRBJ2-7
DNA: TGTGCCAGCAGCCCTCGACCCTTGGGACAGGGGGGCGACGAGCAGTACTTC
CDR3: CASSPRPLGQGGDEQYF

size: .
V: TRBV5-1
D: .
J: TRBJ2-7
DNA: TGCGCCAGCAGCTCGGCTGACAAGTTCTACGAGCAGTACTTC
CDR3: CASSSADKFYEQYF

size: .
V: TRBV7-2
D: .
J: TRBJ1-6
DNA: TGTGCCAGCAGCCTACAGGCGAATCCCGGTTCACCCCTCCACTTT
CDR3: CASSLQANPGSPLHF

size: .
V: TRBV6-5
D: .
J: TRBJ1-1
DNA: TGTGCCAGCAGTTGGGGGATGGGGGGGGAGGGCACTGAAGCTTTCTTT
CDR3: CASSWGMGGEGTEAFF